The 22 T cell receptor beta chains given below trace back to one sample, sequenced in a study of vaccination and CD4 T cells after COVID-19. TCRdb independently ran MiXCR on the PCR reads; one entry per CDR3 protein. Here the sample spans 15,000 to 20,000 distinct CDR3 sequences, about 62% being singletons. The source was CD4+ T cells from blood, collected after SARS-CoV-2 vaccination. These receptors were taken from a human donor who had recovered from COVID-19.

The V gene is TRBV6-5, the J gene TRBJ2-2; 7 positions match TRBD2. V trimming: 2 bases; J trimming: 3 bases; junction bases outside the gene matches: 12. This CDR3 is 18 amino acids long. Germline CDR1 is MNHEY and CDR2 is SVGAGI. The DNA of the CDR3 is TGTGCCAGCAGTTACGCTCTGGGGGGGTTAGGGGACACCGGGGAGCTGTTTTTT. Translating it yields CASSYALGGLGDTGELFF.

This rearrangement joins TRBV20-1 to TRBJ1-2; 10 bases agree with TRBD1. With 7 bases clipped from V and 7 bases from J, the junction kept 18 bases outside the gene matches. The V gene's germline CDR1 is DFQATT and CDR2 SNEGSKA (reference sequence). There are 16 residues in the CDR3. CDR3 DNA sequence: TGCAGTGTCCCGACAGGGGGCGTTTCCTCTTTTCTTGGCTACACCTTC. Translated: CSVPTGGVSSFLGYTF.

This clonotype occurred a few times. The rearrangement links TRBV7-6 to TRBJ1-1; D might be TRBD1 (5 bases). This CDR3 has 18 amino acids. The germline gives CDR1 SGHVS, CDR2 FNYEAQ. Trimming cost V 8 bases and J 0 bases, with 25 bases left between them. The CDR3, as DNA: TGTGCCAGCGTATCTAATCGGGGGAGACTTCCCTTGAACACTGAAGCTTTCTTT. Amino acid sequence: CASVSNRGRLPLNTEAFF.

The chain employs TRBV24-1 and TRBJ1-5; the match to TRBD1 covers 8 bases. V shed 4 bases and J 1 base; nucleotides not matched to a gene: 5. The CDR3 contains 16 residues. From germline, CDR1 is KGHDR and CDR2 SFDVKD. The CDR3 region is CATSDGQGASNQPQHF. CDR3 bases: TGTGCCACCAGTGACGGACAGGGCGCGAGCAATCAGCCCCAGCATTTT.

The genes are TRBV2 and TRBJ2-3; D unclear. Germline lookup yields CDR1 SNHLY and CDR2 FYNNEI. V shed 2 bases and J shed 6 bases, with 12 bases lying between them. The CDR3 consists of 14 residues. The CDR3 coding sequence is TGTGCCAGCAGTGAACTTCAGTCCTTGGATACGCAGTATTTT. This translates into CASSELQSLDTQYF.

The gene calls are TRBV7-8 and TRBJ2-7, with D hard to call. V was cut by 1 base and J by 0 bases, with 13 bases left in between. The germline gives CDR1 SGHVS, CDR2 FQNEAQ. This CDR3 is built from 16 residues. The CDR3 nucleotides read TGTGCCAGCAGCTTAGGTAACACAGTTTACTCCTACGAGCAGTACTTC. Amino acids: CASSLGNTVYSYEQYF.

This clonotype was seen just once. The chain is built from TRBV7-2 and TRBJ2-1; 9 positions agree with TRBD2. CDR1 is SGHTA and CDR2 is FQGNSA in the germline V gene. This CDR3 is 16 amino acids long. Trimming cost V 2 bases and J 6 bases; bases outside gene matches: 8. The CDR3 sequence: CASSLPLGGRANEQFF. The CDR3 DNA is TGTGCCAGCAGCTTACCGTTGGGCGGGAGGGCCAATGAGCAGTTCTTC.

There are a few counts of this clonotype. CDR3 in DNA: TGTGCCAGCAGCAAATCAGGGTTAGGCAATCAGCCCCAGCATTTT. Amino acid sequence: CASSKSGLGNQPQHF. The chain employs TRBV6-2 or TRBV6-3 and TRBJ1-5, with a possible D match to TRBD1 (5 bases). The CDR3 totals 15 residues. V dropped 6 bases and J dropped 2 bases, with 14 bases sitting between them. CDR1 and CDR2 from the germline V gene are MNHEY and SVGEGT.

V gene TRBV7-2 combines with J gene TRBJ2-3, with 9 nucleotides matching TRBD1. CDR3 length: 15 amino acids. Unmatched junction bases numbered 6, after V lost 5 bases and J lost 3 bases. Germline assignment: CDR1 SGHTA and CDR2 FQGNSA. The DNA for the CDR3 is TGTGCCAGCAGCCAGGGACAGGGATTGACAGATACGCAGTATTTT. This sequence encodes CASSQGQGLTDTQYF. Drawing the rest from reference TRBV7-2 and TRBJ2-3, the complete variable domain is GAGVSQSPSNKVTEKGKDVELRCDPISGHTALYWYRQSLGQGLEFLIYFQGNSAPDKSGLPSDRFSAERTGGSVSTLTIQRTQQEDSAVYLCASSQGQGLTDTQYFGPGTRLTVL.

The chain combines TRBV4-1 with TRBJ1-1; 8 nucleotides align to TRBD1. The CDR3 loop spans 15 amino acids. Germline lookup yields CDR1 MGHRA and CDR2 YSYEKL. V was pared by 0 bases and J by 3 bases, with 3 bases of the junction left unmatched. CDR3 coding DNA: TGCGCCAGCAGCCAAGAGGCGACAGGGGACACTGAAGCTTTCTTT. This translates into CASSQEATGDTEAFF.

This clonotype was observed a single time. V and J are TRBV14 and TRBJ2-5; D is possibly TRBD1 (5 bases). This CDR3 is built from 16 residues. The ends were cut back, 4 bases at V and 5 bases at J, with 20 bases in the middle. Germline CDR1 reads SGHDN; CDR2 reads FVKESK. CDR3 protein: CASSPPDIYTFETQYF. The CDR3 DNA reads TGTGCCAGCAGCCCACCGGACATTTACACTTTTGAGACCCAGTACTTC.

The chain joins TRBV7-9 to TRBJ2-7; D is uncertain. The CDR3 is 14 amino acids. V lost 3 bases, J lost 2 bases, and 11 bases lay in between. Germline lookup yields CDR1 SEHNR and CDR2 FQNEAQ (reference sequence). CDR3 nucleotides: TGTGCCAGCAGCTTGGGCCTTTTCGCCTACGAGCAGTACTTC. Residues: CASSLGLFAYEQYF.

The V call is TRBV29-1, the J call TRBJ1-3; D ambiguous. The CDR3 runs to 12 residues. V dropped 7 bases and J dropped 1 base, with 8 bases sitting between them. Germline V gene lookup returns CDR1 SQVTM and CDR2 ANQGSEA. The CDR3 spells CSARLSGNTIYF. Written as DNA, the CDR3 is TGCAGCGCCCGGTTGTCTGGAAACACCATATATTTT.

The chain carries TRBV28 and TRBJ2-1; D possibly corresponds to TRBD2 (6 bases). CDR3 length: 14 amino acids. The V end was cut by 6 bases, the J end by 7 bases, with 16 bases between. Germline V lookup: CDR1 MDHEN, CDR2 SYDVKM. The CDR3 region has the DNA TGTGCCAGCAGAGAAGGTAGCGGAGGGAATGAGCAGTTCTTC. It encodes CASREGSGGNEQFF.

This chain joins TRBV10-3 and TRBJ2-4, with D perhaps TRBD1 or TRBD2 (6 bases each). Trimming cost V 1 base and J 8 bases, with 15 bases left between them. Germline CDR1 ENHRY, CDR2 SYGVKD. There are 15 residues in the CDR3. The CDR3 sequence is CAISEFSGATDIQYF. For the CDR3, the DNA is TGTGCCATCAGTGAGTTCTCGGGGGCCACGGACATTCAGTACTTC.

The chain combines TRBV11-2 with TRBJ1-1; a possible D gene is TRBD1 (5 bases). The CDR3 runs 14 residues. Trimming removed 0 bases from V and 3 bases from J, with 8 bases in between. Per the germline V gene, CDR1 is SGHAT and CDR2 is FQNNGV. The CDR3 DNA sequence: TGTGCCAGCAGCTTAGATTCGACAGACACTGAAGCTTTCTTT. This translates into CASSLDSTDTEAFF.

The rearrangement links TRBV27 to TRBJ2-7; D possibly corresponds to TRBD1 (6 bases). Trimming took 6 bases from V and 2 from J, leaving 14 bases between them. There are 14 residues in the CDR3. The germline CDR1 and CDR2 sequences are MNHEY and SMNVEV (reference sequence). The CDR3 loop is CASSRRRGTYEQYF. Here the CDR3 DNA reads TGTGCCAGCAGCCGACGAAGGGGGACCTACGAGCAGTACTTC.

The chain links TRBV27 to TRBJ1-4; 7 nucleotides match TRBD1. CDR1 is MNHEY, CDR2 SMNVEV, per germline (reference sequence). The CDR3 runs 14 residues. V shed 5 bases and J 0 bases; nucleotides not matched to a gene: 0. In DNA form, the CDR3 reads TGTGCCAGCAGTGGGACAGCAACTAATGAAAAACTGTTTTTT. Encoded protein: CASSGTATNEKLFF.

V gene TRBV27 combines with J gene TRBJ2-3; the D is unclear. The germline V and J ends were trimmed by 2 bases and 2 bases, with 8 bases remaining between them. Looked up from germline, CDR1 is MNHEY and CDR2 is SMNVEV (reference sequence). This CDR3 spans 14 amino acids. CDR3 residues: CASSLIRHTDTQYF. The CDR3 nucleotides read TGTGCCAGCAGTTTAATACGCCACACAGATACGCAGTATTTT.

The chain employs TRBV20-1 and TRBJ1-3; a possible D gene is TRBD1 (6 bases). Germline CDR1 and CDR2: DFQATT and SNEGSKA (reference sequence). This CDR3 has 13 amino acids. Deletions cut 6 bases from V and 2 bases from J, with 11 bases between. CDR3 sequence: CSAGGGAGNTIYF. The DNA of the CDR3 is TGCAGTGCCGGGGGCGGGGCTGGAAACACCATATATTTT.

The V and J genes are TRBV20-1 and TRBJ2-7, with D possibly being TRBD2 (5 bases). Trimming removed 3 bases from V and 0 bases from J, with 12 bases in between. The CDR3 is 14 amino acids. Germline V gene lookup returns CDR1 DFQATT and CDR2 SNEGSKA (reference sequence). CDR3 loop: CSASYGVVSYEQYF. CDR3 bases: TGCAGTGCTAGCTACGGGGTTGTCTCCTACGAGCAGTACTTC.

This sequence joins TRBV11-1 and TRBJ2-3; D not resolved. Germline CDR1 SGHAT, CDR2 FQDESV (reference sequence). The CDR3 is 16 amino acids. Between the trimmed V and J ends, which lost 5 bases and 1 base, there was a span of 16 bases. The CDR3 is CASSQIALEGTDTQYF. The CDR3 DNA follows: TGTGCCAGCAGCCAAATAGCCCTGGAAGGCACAGATACGCAGTATTTT.